This T cell receptor (beta chain) is drawn from a study of cytomegalovirus exposure and HLA in healthy donors. In germline, CDR1 is SGHTA, CDR2 FQGNSA. Trimming left V 5 bases short and J 5 bases short, with 12 bases between. There are 13 residues in the CDR3. The PCR used 60 Vbeta and 13 Jbeta primers. Libraries were prepared by immunoSEQ multiplex PCR; TCRdb keeps only in-frame clonotypes and omits some of them. Of 50,000 or so clones in the sample, roughly 60% were seen once. The sequence came from a human donor in good health. The material sequenced was PBMCs. The J gene is TRBJ2-5, the V gene TRBV7-2; no definite D call. The CDR3: CASSAYYDETQYF. Written as DNA, the CDR3 is TGTGCCAGCAGCGCATACTATGACGAGACCCAGTACTTC.